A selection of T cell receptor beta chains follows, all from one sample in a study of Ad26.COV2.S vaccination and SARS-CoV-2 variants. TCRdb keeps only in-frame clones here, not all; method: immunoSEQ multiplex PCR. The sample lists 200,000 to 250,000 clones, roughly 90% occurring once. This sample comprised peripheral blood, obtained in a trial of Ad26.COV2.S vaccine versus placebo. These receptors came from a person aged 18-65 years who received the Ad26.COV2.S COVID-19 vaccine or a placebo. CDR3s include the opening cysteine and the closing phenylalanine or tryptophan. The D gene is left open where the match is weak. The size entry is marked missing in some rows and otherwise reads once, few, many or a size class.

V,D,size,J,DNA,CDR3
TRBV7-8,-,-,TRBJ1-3,TGTGCCAGCAGCCGAGACGGACGTCTTCCTGGAAACACCATATATTTT,CASSRDGRLPGNTIYF
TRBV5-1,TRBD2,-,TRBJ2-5,TGCGCCAGCACGGCGGGGGGGCGTGAGACCCAGTACTTC,CASTAGGRETQYF
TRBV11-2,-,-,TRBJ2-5,TGTGCCAGCAGCTTAGGTGACAGGATCCAAGAGACCCAGTACTTC,CASSLGDRIQETQYF
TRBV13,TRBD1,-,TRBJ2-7,TGTGCCAGCAGCTTAGCCGGGACAGGGGTTCTCGAGCAGTACTTC,CASSLAGTGVLEQYF
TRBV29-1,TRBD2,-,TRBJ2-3,TGCAGCGTTGACCGGACTAGCGGGGGTGCGGTTACGCAGTATTTT,CSVDRTSGGAVTQYF
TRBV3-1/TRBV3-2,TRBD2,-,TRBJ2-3,TGTGCCAGCAGCCGCGGCGCGGGAGGCACAGATACGCAGTATTTT,CASSRGAGGTDTQYF
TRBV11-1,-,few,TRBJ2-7,TGTGCCAGCAGCCCCCGCAAAGCAGAGCAGTACTTC,CASSPRKAEQYF
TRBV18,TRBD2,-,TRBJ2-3,TGTGCCAGCTCACCCCCTGCTAGCGGGGGGGATACGCAGTATTTT,CASSPPASGGDTQYF
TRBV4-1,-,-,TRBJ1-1,TGCGCCAGCAGCGTCAGGGATCTTCAAGGGAACACTGAAGCTTTCTTT,CASSVRDLQGNTEAFF
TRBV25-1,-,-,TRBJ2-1,TGTGCCAGCCTGACAGGCAATGAGCAGTTCTTC,CASLTGNEQFF
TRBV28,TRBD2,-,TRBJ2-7,TGTGCCAGCAATGTAAATACCGGGACTAGCCGTCACGAGCAGTACTTC,CASNVNTGTSRHEQYF
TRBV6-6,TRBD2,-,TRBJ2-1,TGTGCCAGCAGTTACGTAGCGGGGGGGACCAATGAGCAGTTCTTC,CASSYVAGGTNEQFF
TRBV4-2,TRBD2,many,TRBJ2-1,TGTGCCAGCAGCCAAGATAGGAGCGGGGGTTACAATGAGCAGTTCTTC,CASSQDRSGGYNEQFF
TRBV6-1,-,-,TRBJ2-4,TGTGCCAGCAGTGAATCGTCGGGTGGGGGGCTAAACATTCAGTACTTC,CASSESSGGGLNIQYF
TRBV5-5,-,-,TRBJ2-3,TGTGCCAGCAGCTCCCCCAGAGCGGGTTTATATACGCAGTATTTT,CASSSPRAGLYTQYF
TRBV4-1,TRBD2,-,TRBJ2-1,TGCGCCAGCAGCCAATCCCCGGGGACTAGCGGGGCCAATGAGCAGTTCTTC,CASSQSPGTSGANEQFF
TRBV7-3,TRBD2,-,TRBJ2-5,TGTGCCAGCAGCTCCAGCCCTAGCGGGGGCCGGCAGACCCAGTACTTC,CASSSSPSGGRQTQYF
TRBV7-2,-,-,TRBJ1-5,TGTGCCAGCAGACCCACAGTACAGGGGCCCCAGCATTTT,CASRPTVQGPQHF
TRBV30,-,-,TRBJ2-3,TGTGCCTGGAGTGGGCTTCATCCGGGTTCGGATACGCAGTATTTT,CAWSGLHPGSDTQYF
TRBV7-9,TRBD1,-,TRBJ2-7,TGTGCCAGCAGCCCGCCGGGACAGGGCTACGAGCAGTACTTC,CASSPPGQGYEQYF
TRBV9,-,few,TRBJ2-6,TGTGCCAGCAGCGCCGGAAGTCTGGGGGCCAACGTCCTGACTTTC,CASSAGSLGANVLTF
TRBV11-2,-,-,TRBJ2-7,TGTGCCAGCAGCCAGGACAGCCGCCGGGGCGAGCAGTACTTC,CASSQDSRRGEQYF
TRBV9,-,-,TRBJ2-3,TGTGCCAGCAGCATTAGCGGTCGGCCCCCAGATACGCAGTATTTT,CASSISGRPPDTQYF
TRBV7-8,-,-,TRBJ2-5,TGTGCCAGCAGCCCTCAGAGGGGGACCCAGTACTTC,CASSPQRGTQYF
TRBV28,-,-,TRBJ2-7,TGTGCCAGCAGGACGGGAACAGGCCTTGGGTACTTC,CASRTGTGLGYF
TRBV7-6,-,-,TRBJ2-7,TGTGCCAGCAGCTTAGGTCCCGAGGAAGGGCAGTACTTC,CASSLGPEEGQYF
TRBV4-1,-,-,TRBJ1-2,TGCGCCAGCAGCCCTCCGGGACAACTTGGCTACACCTTC,CASSPPGQLGYTF
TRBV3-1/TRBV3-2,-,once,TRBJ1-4,TGTGCCAGCAGCCATCCGCTGGGACCGGGTGAAAAACTGTTTTTT,CASSHPLGPGEKLFF
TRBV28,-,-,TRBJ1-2,TGTGCCAGCAGTTTAATCAGGGCAGCCCACGGCTACACCTTC,CASSLIRAAHGYTF